This T cell receptor beta chain appears in the sequencing data of a study of OX40 agonist ivuxolimab in advanced cancers. Sequenced by immunoSEQ multiplex PCR; TCRdb stores in-frame clones only, minus some. The sample shows 70,000 to 95,000 clones, around 84% of them seen only once. This CDR3 spans 14 amino acids. J gave up 4 bases and V 5 bases, and 6 bases lay outside the gene matches. Germline CDR1 and CDR2: MDHEN and SYDVKM. The material was CD4+ or CD8+ T cells sorted from blood, obtained in a trial of the OX40 agonist ivuxolimab. The chain employs TRBV28 and TRBJ2-5; TRBD1 matches 8 bases. This TCR was recovered from an adult with an advanced solid tumor such as melanoma, head and neck, liver or kidney cancer. The CDR3 protein is CASSPRTGSETQYF. The CDR3 DNA reads as TGTGCCAGCAGTCCTCGGACAGGGTCAGAGACCCAGTACTTC.